Listed here are 23 T cell receptor beta chains from one sample, sequenced in a study of T cell responses to AZD1222 COVID-19 vaccine. The repertoire was sequenced with immunoSEQ multiplex PCR; TCRdb's copy has only in-frame clones and lacks some. Among 120,000 or so clones, 80% to 95% were seen once, and the ten largest hold about 4.3%. Sequenced material: peripheral blood, taken on day 0 of MenACWY control vaccination. The receptors were gathered from an adult in good health.

This chain links TRBV6-5 with TRBJ1-1; TRBD1 might be the D (6 bases). The V and J ends lost 4 bases and 3 bases respectively, with 12 bases between them. The CDR3 covers 14 residues. From germline, CDR1 is MNHEY and CDR2 SVGAGI. For the CDR3, the DNA is TGTGCCAGCAGTTCTACGGGACAAGACACTGAAGCTTTCTTT. Translating it yields CASSSTGQDTEAFF.

The V and J genes are TRBV29-1 and TRBJ2-1; 13 nucleotides align to TRBD2. Per germline, CDR1 SQVTM and CDR2 ANQGSEA. This CDR3 is built from 15 residues. Germline trimming cut 5 bases from V and 8 bases from J; bases unmatched to any gene: 9. The DNA of the CDR3 is TGCAGCGTTTGGACTAGCGGGGGCTTGGGGGATGAGCAGTTCTTC. Protein product: CSVWTSGGLGDEQFF.

The CDR3 protein is CASRSAGSGANVLTF. CDR3 in DNA: TGTGCCAGCAGATCAGCGGGATCTGGGGCCAACGTCCTGACTTTC. This rearrangement joins TRBV6-5 to TRBJ2-6; 7 nucleotides line up with TRBD2. The CDR3 extends over 15 amino acids. Germline-derived CDR1 and CDR2 are MNHEY and SVGAGI. With 6 bases clipped from V and 1 base from J, the junction kept 3 bases outside the gene matches.

This chain links TRBV10-2 with TRBJ2-1; 14 bases are a match to TRBD2. The V segment lost 6 bases and the J segment 3 bases; nucleotides outside the gene matches: 4. This CDR3 has 16 residues. Germline V gene lookup returns CDR1 WSHSY and CDR2 SAAADI. The CDR3 loop reads CASRTSGGAFYNEQFF. CDR3 in DNA: TGCGCCAGCAGGACTAGCGGGGGGGCCTTCTACAATGAGCAGTTCTTC.

J is TRBJ2-2 and V is TRBV5-4; possibly TRBD1 for D (5 bases). V dropped 1 base and J dropped 0 bases, with 7 bases sitting between them. The CDR3 consists of 15 residues. Germline-derived CDR1 and CDR2 are SGHNT and YYREEE (reference sequence). This chain's CDR3 is CASSLTGTNTGELFF. Written as DNA, the CDR3 is TGTGCCAGCAGCTTGACAGGAACGAACACCGGGGAGCTGTTTTTT.

This rearrangement joins TRBV28 to TRBJ1-2; TRBD1 might be the D (5 bases). Germline loops: CDR1 MDHEN, CDR2 SYDVKM. This CDR3 contains 14 residues. The V end lost 6 bases, the J end lost 8 bases, and 19 bases lay between the germline ends. The CDR3 bases are TGTGCCAGCAGATGGGGGGAAACCCCACTAGGCTACACCTTC. Translated, it gives CASRWGETPLGYTF.

This chain joins TRBV3-1 (or the pseudogene TRBV3-2) and TRBJ1-6; D unclear. CDR1 and CDR2 (germline): LGHDT, YNNKEL (reference sequence). Trimming removed 8 bases at V and 11 bases at J, with 4 bases between. CDR3 size: 9 residues. CDR3 sequence: CASGTPLHF. The CDR3 nucleotides read TGTGCCAGCGGTACACCCCTCCACTTT.

CDR3 nucleotides: TGTGCCAGCAGCCAGGGGTTCACCGGGGAGCTGTTTTTT. Encoded protein: CASSQGFTGELFF. The chain recombines TRBV6-6 with TRBJ2-2, with a tentative D call TRBD1 (6 bases). Germline V CDR1 and CDR2: MNHNY, SVGAGI (reference sequence). The CDR3 totals 13 residues. Deletions cut 6 bases from V and 4 bases from J, with 9 bases between.

This clone was detected a few times. The chain links TRBV19 to TRBJ2-1, with 10 bases lining up with TRBD2. Germline trimming cut 0 bases from V and 4 bases from J; bases unmatched to any gene: 6. The V gene's germline CDR1 is LNHDA and CDR2 SQIVND (reference sequence). This CDR3 contains 17 residues. The CDR3 nucleotides read TGTGCCAGTAGTATAGATCTAGAGCGGGAGGGTTACAATGAGCAGTTCTTC. Translated, it gives CASSIDLEREGYNEQFF. The whole variable domain, filled in from reference TRBV19 and TRBJ2-1, reads DGGITQSPKYLFRKEGQNVTLSCEQNLNHDAMYWYRQDPGQGLRLIYYSQIVNDFQKGDIAEGYSVSREKKESFPLTVTSAQKNPTAFYLCASSIDLEREGYNEQFFGPGTRLTVL.

The rearrangement joins TRBV5-5 to TRBJ1-6, with no clear D. Between the trimmed V and J ends, which lost 0 bases and 9 bases, there was a span of 7 bases. The CDR3 extends over 13 amino acids. The germline gives CDR1 SGHKS, CDR2 YYEKEE (reference sequence). CDR3 coding DNA: TGTGCCAGCAGCTTGGTGGTGACTTCACCCCTCCACTTT. Protein sequence: CASSLVVTSPLHF. The whole variable domain, filled in from reference TRBV5-5 and TRBJ1-6, reads DAGVTQSPTHLIKTRGQQVTLRCSPISGHKSVSWYQQVLGQGPQFIFQYYEKEERGRGNFPDRFSARQFPNYSSELNVNALLLGDSALYLCASSLVVTSPLHFGNGTRLTVT.

The chain carries TRBV7-9 and TRBJ1-2, with D hard to call. The CDR3 is made up of 15 amino acids. V dropped 2 bases and J dropped 8 bases, with 18 bases sitting between them. The germline gives CDR1 SEHNR, CDR2 FQNEAQ (reference sequence). The CDR3 loop is CASSLSARERGGYTF. In nucleotides, the CDR3 is TGTGCCAGCAGCTTAAGCGCTCGGGAACGAGGAGGCTACACCTTC.

The chain employs TRBV11-2 and TRBJ2-3; no firm D call. The CDR3 has 13 residues. CDR1 SGHAT and CDR2 FQNNGV come from the germline V gene. The V end lost 3 bases, the J end lost 6 bases, and 10 bases lay between the germline ends. As DNA, the CDR3 is TGTGCCAGCAGCTTTGAAAGGGCTGATACGCAGTATTTT. Protein sequence: CASSFERADTQYF.

The chain joins TRBV11-2 to TRBJ2-5; no reliable D call. This CDR3 contains 13 residues. Trimming pared 5 bases from V and 1 base from J, leaving 8 bases between. Germline assignment: CDR1 SGHAT and CDR2 FQNNGV. The CDR3 bases are TGTGCCAGCAGCGGGCCAGGCCAAGAGACCCAGTACTTC. Its translation is CASSGPGQETQYF.

The chain uses TRBV11-2 and TRBJ2-7, with 12 bases fitting TRBD2. V dropped 6 bases and J dropped 4; count of bases not matched to a gene: 4. Germline V gene lookup returns CDR1 SGHAT and CDR2 FQNNGV. CDR3 length: 14 residues. DNA of the CDR3: TGTGCCAGCAGTCTAGCGGGGGGGGCGTACGAGCAGTACGTC. It encodes CASSLAGGAYEQYV.

The J gene is TRBJ1-1, the V gene TRBV27; no definite D call. The CDR3 has 13 residues. The V and J ends lost 3 bases and 1 base respectively, with 6 bases between them. The germline V gene encodes CDR1 MNHEY and CDR2 SMNVEV (reference sequence). In DNA form, the CDR3 reads TGTGCCAGCAGTTTGTGGCAGAACACTGAAGCTTTCTTT. Protein sequence: CASSLWQNTEAFF.

J is TRBJ2-7 and V is TRBV4-2; D unresolved. Trimming stripped 1 base from V and 3 bases from J, with 10 bases between. Germline V lookup: CDR1 LGHNA, CDR2 YNFKEQ. The CDR3 has 14 amino acids. For the CDR3, the DNA is TGTGCCAGCAGCCAAGTCGGCTCCCACTACGAGCAGTACTTC. This sequence encodes CASSQVGSHYEQYF.

The chain joins TRBV7-2 to TRBJ2-3; D gene ambiguous. Between the trimmed V and J ends, which lost 2 bases and 0 bases, there was a span of 6 bases. CDR1 is SGHTA and CDR2 is FQGNSA in the germline V gene. This CDR3 region has 14 residues. CDR3 bases: TGTGCCAGCAGCTTAACCTCCAGCACAGATACGCAGTATTTT. This encodes CASSLTSSTDTQYF. The full variable domain, its missing parts supplied by reference TRBV7-2 and TRBJ2-3, is GAGVSQSPSNKVTEKGKDVELRCDPISGHTALYWYRQSLGQGLEFLIYFQGNSAPDKSGLPSDRFSAERTGGSVSTLTIQRTQQEDSAVYLCASSLTSSTDTQYFGPGTRLTVL.

V is TRBV5-8 and J is TRBJ2-7; weak D call: TRBD1 (5 bases). The germline V gene has CDR1 SGHTS and CDR2 YDEGEE. V was clipped by 6 bases and J by 2 bases, with 18 bases between them. This CDR3 is 15 amino acids long. The CDR3 coding sequence is TGTGCCAGCACCGGAGAGGATGGGGCAACCTACGAGCAGTACTTC. Its protein is CASTGEDGATYEQYF.

This clone showed up just once. V gene TRBV28 combines with J gene TRBJ1-3; a weak D match, TRBD1 (6 bases). The germline V and J ends were trimmed by 7 bases and 5 bases, with 18 bases remaining between them. The CDR3 runs to 15 residues. Germline CDR1 reads MDHEN; CDR2 reads SYDVKM. For the CDR3, the DNA is TGTGCCAGCAACCCGCCCGGCCAGGGGAGAAACACCATATATTTT. Protein product: CASNPPGQGRNTIYF. The variable domain in full, with the rest retrieved from reference TRBV28 and TRBJ1-3, is DVKVTQSSRYLVKRTGEKVFLECVQDMDHENMFWYRQDPGLGLRLIYFSYDVKMKEKGDIPEGYSVSREKKERFSLILESASTNQTSMYLCASNPPGQGRNTIYFGEGSWLTVV.

The chain joins TRBV28 to TRBJ2-2; 15 bases map to TRBD2. The V segment lost 5 bases and the J segment 5 bases; nucleotides outside the gene matches: 9. Per germline, CDR1 MDHEN and CDR2 SYDVKM. This CDR3 has 18 amino acids. As DNA, the CDR3 is TGTGCCAGCAGTCCCAGGACTAGCGGGAGGGCCTGGACCGGGGAGCTGTTTTTT. Amino acids: CASSPRTSGRAWTGELFF.

The chain has TRBV12-3 or TRBV12-4 and TRBJ2-3; perhaps D is TRBD1 or TRBD2 (5 bases each). CDR3 size: 13 residues. Trimming took 3 bases from V and 6 from J, leaving 10 bases between them. In nucleotides, the CDR3 is TGTGCCAGCAGTTTTTTGGGGGTTGATACGCAGTATTTT. Protein product: CASSFLGVDTQYF.

The chain recombines TRBV27 with TRBJ2-7; 8 nucleotides align to TRBD1. The germline V gene encodes CDR1 MNHEY and CDR2 SMNVEV (reference sequence). The CDR3 is made up of 16 amino acids. After removal of 3 bases from V and 6 bases from J, the junction contained 13 bases not matched to a gene. The DNA for the CDR3 is TGTGCCAGCAGTTTGGATGGACAGGGACGGGGAAGCGAGCAGTACTTC. Amino acids: CASSLDGQGRGSEQYF.

The chain combines TRBV2 with TRBJ1-6; D possibly corresponds to TRBD1 (5 bases). Deletions cut 3 bases from V and 10 bases from J, with 13 bases between. Per germline, CDR1 SNHLY and CDR2 FYNNEI. This CDR3 contains 14 residues. CDR3 DNA: TGTGCCAGCAGTGAGACACTGGGGGGGTCACCCCTCCACTTT. Protein product: CASSETLGGSPLHF.